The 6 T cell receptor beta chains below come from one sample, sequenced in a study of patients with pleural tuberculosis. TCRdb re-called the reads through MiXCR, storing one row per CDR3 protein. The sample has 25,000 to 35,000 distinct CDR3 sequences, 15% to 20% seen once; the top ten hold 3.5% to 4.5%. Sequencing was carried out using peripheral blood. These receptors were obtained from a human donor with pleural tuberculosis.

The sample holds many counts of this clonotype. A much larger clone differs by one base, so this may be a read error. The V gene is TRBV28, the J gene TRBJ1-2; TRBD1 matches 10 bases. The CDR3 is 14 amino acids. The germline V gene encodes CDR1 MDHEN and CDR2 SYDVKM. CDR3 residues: CASRISGTGAGYAF. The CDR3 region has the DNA TGTGCCAGCCGGATTTCCGGGACAGGGGCAGGCTACGCCTTC.

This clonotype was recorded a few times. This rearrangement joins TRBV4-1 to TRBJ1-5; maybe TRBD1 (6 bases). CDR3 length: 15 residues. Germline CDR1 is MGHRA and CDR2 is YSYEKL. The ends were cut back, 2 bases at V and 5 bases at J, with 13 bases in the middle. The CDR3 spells CASSQNRAGDQPQHF. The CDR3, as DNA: TGCGCCAGCAGCCAAAATCGGGCAGGGGATCAGCCCCAGCATTTT.

The CDR3 coding sequence is TGTGCCATCAGGGCACAAATTGATCCGGGACCCAAAGTCCCCCCTCGCGAGCAGTACTTC. The encoded protein is CAIRAQIDPGPKVPPREQYF. The rearrangement joins TRBV10-3 to TRBJ2-7, with D possibly being TRBD1 or TRBD2 (5 bases each). Germline V gene data show CDR1 as ENHRY and CDR2 as SYGVKD. The V and J ends lost 6 bases and 6 bases respectively, with 36 bases between them. This CDR3 is 20 amino acids long.

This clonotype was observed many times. The CDR3, as DNA: TGCGCCAGCAGCCAAGAGGCGGGACTAGCGGGACGGCATGAGCAGTTCTTC. Translating it yields CASSQEAGLAGRHEQFF. The chain carries TRBV4-1 and TRBJ2-1; 13 nucleotides line up with TRBD2. Germline V lookup: CDR1 MGHRA, CDR2 YSYEKL. V gave up 0 bases and J gave up 8 bases; unmatched junction bases: 7. The CDR3 contains 17 residues.

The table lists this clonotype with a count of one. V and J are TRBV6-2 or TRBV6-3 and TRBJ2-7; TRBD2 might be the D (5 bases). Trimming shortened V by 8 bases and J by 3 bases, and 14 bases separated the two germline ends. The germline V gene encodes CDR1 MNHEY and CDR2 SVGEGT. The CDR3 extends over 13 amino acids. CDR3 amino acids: CASLKDSYYEQYF. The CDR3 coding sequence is TGTGCCAGCCTAAAGGACTCCTACTACGAGCAGTACTTC.

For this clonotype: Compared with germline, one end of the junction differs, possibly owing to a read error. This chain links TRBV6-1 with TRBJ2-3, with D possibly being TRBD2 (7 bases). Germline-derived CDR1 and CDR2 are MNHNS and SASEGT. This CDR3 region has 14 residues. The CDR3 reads CASSSGGGEDPQDF. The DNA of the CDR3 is TGTGCCAGCAGTTCTGGAGGGGGGGAAGATCCGCAGGATTTT.